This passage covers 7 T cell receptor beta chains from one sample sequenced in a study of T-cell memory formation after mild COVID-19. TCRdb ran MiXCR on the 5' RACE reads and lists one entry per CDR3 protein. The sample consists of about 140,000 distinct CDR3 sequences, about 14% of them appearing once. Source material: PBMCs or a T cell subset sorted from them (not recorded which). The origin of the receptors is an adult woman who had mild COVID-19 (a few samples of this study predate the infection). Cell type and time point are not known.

CDR3: CASSEGLAKNIQYF. The DNA for the CDR3 is TGTGCCAGCAGTGAAGGGTTGGCCAAAAACATTCAGTACTTC. This rearrangement joins TRBV2 to TRBJ2-4; D is unclear. Trimming shortened V by 1 base and J by 1 base, and 5 bases separated the two germline ends. Germline-derived CDR1 and CDR2 are SNHLY and FYNNEI. The CDR3 runs 14 residues.

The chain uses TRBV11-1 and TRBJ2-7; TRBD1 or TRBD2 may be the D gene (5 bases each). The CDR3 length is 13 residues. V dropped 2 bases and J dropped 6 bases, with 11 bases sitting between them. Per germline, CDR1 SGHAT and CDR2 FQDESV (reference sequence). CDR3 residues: CASSLIGDGEQYF. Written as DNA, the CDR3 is TGTGCCAGCAGCTTAATCGGGGACGGCGAGCAGTACTTC.

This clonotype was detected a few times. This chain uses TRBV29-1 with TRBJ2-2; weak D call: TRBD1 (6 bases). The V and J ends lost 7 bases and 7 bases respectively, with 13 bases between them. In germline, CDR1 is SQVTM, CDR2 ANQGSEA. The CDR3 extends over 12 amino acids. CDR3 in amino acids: CSGRQAGGELFF. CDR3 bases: TGCAGCGGTCGACAGGCCGGCGGGGAGCTGTTTTTT.

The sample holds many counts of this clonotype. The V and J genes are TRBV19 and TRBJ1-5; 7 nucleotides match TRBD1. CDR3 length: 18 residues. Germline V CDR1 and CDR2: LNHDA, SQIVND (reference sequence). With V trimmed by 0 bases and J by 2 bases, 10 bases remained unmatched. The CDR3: CASSIDDRARLGNQPQHF. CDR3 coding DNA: TGTGCCAGTAGTATAGACGACAGGGCCCGGTTGGGCAATCAGCCCCAGCATTTT.

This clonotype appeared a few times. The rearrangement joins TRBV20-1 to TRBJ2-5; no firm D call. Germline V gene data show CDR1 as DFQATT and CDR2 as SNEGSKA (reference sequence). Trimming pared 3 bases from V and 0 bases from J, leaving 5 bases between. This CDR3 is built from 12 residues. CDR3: CSASLDQETQYF. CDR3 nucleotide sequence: TGCAGTGCTAGTCTTGACCAAGAGACCCAGTACTTC.

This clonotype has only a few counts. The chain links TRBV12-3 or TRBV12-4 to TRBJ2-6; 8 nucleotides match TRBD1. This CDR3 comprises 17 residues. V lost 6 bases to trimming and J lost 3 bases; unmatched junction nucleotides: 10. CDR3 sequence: CASRGVDRVNGANVLTF. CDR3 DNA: TGTGCCAGCAGAGGTGTGGACAGGGTAAATGGGGCCAACGTCCTGACTTTC.

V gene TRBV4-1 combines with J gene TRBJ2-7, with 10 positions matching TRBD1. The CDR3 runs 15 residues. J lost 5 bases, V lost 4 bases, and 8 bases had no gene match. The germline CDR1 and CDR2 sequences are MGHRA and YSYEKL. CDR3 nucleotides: TGCGCCAGCAGCCTGCTGACAGGGGGCTGGGACGAGCAGTACTTC. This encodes CASSLLTGGWDEQYF.